These 12 T cell receptor beta chains share one sample of origin, sequenced in a study of T cell changes during pregnancy in multiple sclerosis. Some clones are missing from TCRdb's copy, which holds only in-frame ones; the method was immunoSEQ multiplex PCR. The profile covers tens of thousands of clones, with roughly 94% appearing a single time and around 5.5% taken by the ten largest. The material was CD8+ T cells from peripheral blood mononuclear cells, obtained before pregnancy. These TCRs come from a female donor with multiple sclerosis, enrolled in a pregnancy study.

The V gene is TRBV9, the J gene TRBJ2-1, with 13 bases identical to TRBD2. The CDR3 is 17 amino acids. V lost 0 bases to trimming and J lost 8 bases; unmatched junction nucleotides: 8. CDR1 and CDR2 from the germline V gene are SGDLS and YYNGEE. The CDR3 DNA is TGTGCCAGCAGCGTAGGAAGGGGGGGACTAGCGGGACATGAGCAGTTCTTC. It encodes CASSVGRGGLAGHEQFF.

The rearrangement joins TRBV2 to TRBJ2-1; 10 bases agree with TRBD1. J was trimmed by 10 bases and V by 2 bases; bases with no gene match: 5. This CDR3 contains 14 residues. CDR1 SNHLY and CDR2 FYNNEI come from the germline V gene. The CDR3 DNA sequence: TGTGCCAGCAGTGAAACCTGGGACAGGGGAGAGCAGTTCTTC. Protein product: CASSETWDRGEQFF.

This clone was counted a single time. V gene TRBV7-9 combines with J gene TRBJ2-2, with 10 bases fitting TRBD2. The CDR3 runs to 15 residues. V was clipped by 4 bases and J by 4 bases; unmatched bases: 3. Germline CDR1 reads SEHNR; CDR2 reads FQNEAQ (reference sequence). DNA for the CDR3: TGTGCCAGCAGCTCACTAGCGGGATTCACCGGGGAGCTGTTTTTT. It codes for CASSSLAGFTGELFF.

This clone was counted a single time. The J gene is TRBJ1-3, the V gene TRBV9; 8 bases align to TRBD1. J gave up 0 bases and V 5 bases, and 1 base lay outside the gene matches. The CDR3 has 14 amino acids. Germline lookup yields CDR1 SGDLS and CDR2 YYNGEE. CDR3 DNA sequence: TGTGCCAGCAGAGGGACAGGCTCTGGAAACACCATATATTTT. Its protein is CASRGTGSGNTIYF. The full variable domain, with the rest looked up from reference TRBV9 and TRBJ1-3, is DSGVTQTPKHLITATGQRVTLRCSPRSGDLSVYWYQQSLDQGLQFLIQYYNGEERAKGNILERFSAQQFPDLHSELNLSSLELGDSALYFCASRGTGSGNTIYFGEGSWLTVV.

The chain uses TRBV2 and TRBJ2-6, with TRBD1 matching 10 bases. The V gene's germline CDR1 is SNHLY and CDR2 FYNNEI. The CDR3 is 18 amino acids. Trimming took 2 bases from V and 3 from J; bases not matched to a gene: 7. In DNA form, the CDR3 reads TGTGCCAGCAGTGAATGGGGGACAGGGGCAGATGGGGCCAACGTCCTGACTTTC. Its protein product is CASSEWGTGADGANVLTF.

The chain links TRBV19 to TRBJ2-7, with TRBD2 identical over 10 bases. The CDR3 totals 14 residues. The trim removed 8 bases at V and 4 bases at J, leaving 8 bases unmatched. Germline V gene data show CDR1 as LNHDA and CDR2 as SQIVND (reference sequence). The CDR3 spells CASGAAGGEYEQYF. CDR3 sequence (DNA): TGTGCCAGTGGCGCAGCGGGAGGGGAGTACGAGCAGTACTTC.

This rearrangement joins TRBV27 to TRBJ2-3, with 8 bases lining up with TRBD2. Per the germline V gene, CDR1 is MNHEY and CDR2 is SMNVEV (reference sequence). The length of the CDR3 is 17 residues. V lost 4 bases, J lost 2 bases, and 11 bases stayed unmatched. The CDR3 DNA reads as TGTGCCAGCAGTTCGATAAGAGAGCGGGGGATCACAGATACGCAGTATTTT. This gives the protein CASSSIRERGITDTQYF.

The V call is TRBV11-1, the J call TRBJ2-3; 8 bases map to TRBD2. The V gene end was trimmed by 2 bases and the J gene end by 6 bases; junction bases not matched to a gene: 7. The germline gives CDR1 SGHAT, CDR2 FQDESV (reference sequence). The CDR3 covers 15 residues. In DNA, the CDR3 is TGTGCCAGCAGCTTACCGAGTACGGGGGGGGATACGCAGTATTTT. It translates to CASSLPSTGGDTQYF. The full variable domain, its missing parts supplied by reference TRBV11-1 and TRBJ2-3, is EAEVAQSPRYKITEKSQAVAFWCDPISGHATLYWYRQILGQGPELLVQFQDESVVDDSQLPKDRFSAERLKGVDSTLKIQPAELGDSAMYLCASSLPSTGGDTQYFGPGTRLTVL.

V usage is TRBV2 and J usage is TRBJ2-7, with a weak D call TRBD2 (6 bases). CDR1 is SNHLY, CDR2 FYNNEI, per germline. The V and J ends lost 3 bases and 3 bases respectively, with 9 bases between them. This CDR3 is 13 amino acids long. The CDR3, as DNA: TGTGCCAGCAGTGAGTCTAGCGTCTACGAGCAGTACTTC. The encoded protein is CASSESSVYEQYF.

The J gene is TRBJ2-3, the V gene TRBV7-9, with TRBD1 identical over 9 bases. The germline gives CDR1 SEHNR, CDR2 FQNEAQ (reference sequence). This CDR3 is 17 amino acids long. The V gene end was trimmed by 7 bases and the J gene end by 6 bases; junction bases not matched to a gene: 17. The DNA of the CDR3 is TGTGCCAGCATCGATCGGACAGGGGCCCTTTCCTTGGATACGCAGTATTTT. Translated: CASIDRTGALSLDTQYF.

The chain recombines TRBV9 with TRBJ1-1; 9 nucleotides line up with TRBD1. Germline values: CDR1 SGDLS, CDR2 YYNGEE. Germline trimming cut 3 bases from V and 7 bases from J; bases unmatched to any gene: 1. This CDR3 spans 12 amino acids. CDR3 nucleotides: TGTGCCAGCAGCGGGGGACAGGGTGAAGCTTTCTTT. Protein product: CASSGGQGEAFF.

This chain connects TRBV14 to TRBJ2-7, with TRBD2 matching 9 bases. The ends lost 3 bases at V and 1 base at J; junction bases unmatched: 7. Germline V gives CDR1 SGHDN, CDR2 FVKESK. The CDR3 runs 16 residues. CDR3 sequence (DNA): TGTGCCAGCAGCCACTATTGGACTAGCGAATCCTACGAGCAGTACTTC. Encoded protein: CASSHYWTSESYEQYF.